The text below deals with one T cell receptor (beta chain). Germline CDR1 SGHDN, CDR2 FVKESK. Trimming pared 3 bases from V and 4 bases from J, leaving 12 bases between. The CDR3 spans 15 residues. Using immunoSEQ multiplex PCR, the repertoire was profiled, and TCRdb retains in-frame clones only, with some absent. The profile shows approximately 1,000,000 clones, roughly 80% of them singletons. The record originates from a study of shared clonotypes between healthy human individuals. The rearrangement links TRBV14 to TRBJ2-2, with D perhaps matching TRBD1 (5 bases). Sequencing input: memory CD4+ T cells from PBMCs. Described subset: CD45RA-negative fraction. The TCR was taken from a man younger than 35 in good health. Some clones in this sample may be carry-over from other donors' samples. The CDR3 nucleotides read TGTGCCAGCAGCCATCACGACAGCCCCACCGGGGAGCTGTTTTTT. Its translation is CASSHHDSPTGELFF.